This T cell receptor (beta chain) was identified during a study of blood T cell repertoires in COVID-19. Study overall: Material from acute and convalescent COVID-19 was sourced from the United States, Italy and Spain. PBMCs, B-cell-depleted T cells, or T cells were the source of the cDNA or gDNA that made up the material.

Across over 20 US areas, participants ranged in age from about 18 to 90 years. Participants' own reports of clinical history determined their cohort assignment. V gave up 3 bases and J gave up 2 bases, with 9 bases separating them. Germline V CDR1 and CDR2: KGHDR, SFDVKD. The CDR3 covers 14 residues. The protocol was immunoSEQ multiplex PCR, while the TCRdb copy is restricted to in-frame clones and leaves out a portion. The profile shows approximately 340,000 clones, approximately 91% of them singletons. Sequencing input: PBMCs or T cells enriched from blood (not recorded which). This receptor was obtained from a woman between 35 and 50 years old who had been exposed to COVID-19. The V and J genes are TRBV24-1 and TRBJ1-2; D unclear. This CDR3 is CATSDGRRNYGYTF. CDR3 coding DNA: TGTGCCACCAGTGATGGCAGGCGAAACTATGGCTACACCTTC.